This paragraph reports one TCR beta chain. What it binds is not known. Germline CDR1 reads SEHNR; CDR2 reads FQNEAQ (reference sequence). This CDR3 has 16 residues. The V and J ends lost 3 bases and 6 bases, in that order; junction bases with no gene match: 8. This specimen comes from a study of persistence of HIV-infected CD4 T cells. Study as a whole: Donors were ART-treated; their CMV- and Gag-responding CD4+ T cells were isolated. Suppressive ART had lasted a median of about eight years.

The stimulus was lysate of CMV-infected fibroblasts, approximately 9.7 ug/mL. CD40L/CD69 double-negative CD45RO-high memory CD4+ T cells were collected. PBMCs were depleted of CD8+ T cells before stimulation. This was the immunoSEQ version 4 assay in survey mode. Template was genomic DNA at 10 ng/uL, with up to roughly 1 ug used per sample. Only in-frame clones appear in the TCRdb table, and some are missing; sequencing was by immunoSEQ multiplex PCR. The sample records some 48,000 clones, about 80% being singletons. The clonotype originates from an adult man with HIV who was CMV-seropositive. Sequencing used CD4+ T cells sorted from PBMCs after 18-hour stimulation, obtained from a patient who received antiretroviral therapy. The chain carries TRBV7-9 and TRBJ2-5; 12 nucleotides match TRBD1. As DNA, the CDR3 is TGTGCCAGCAGCTTTCCCGGGACAGGGGGCACGAAGACCCAGTACTTC. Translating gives CASSFPGTGGTKTQYF. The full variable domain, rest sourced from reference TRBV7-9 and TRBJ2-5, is DTGVSQNPRHKITKRGQNVTFRCDPISEHNRLYWYRQTLGQGPEFLTYFQNEAQLEKSRLLSDRFSAERPKGSFSTLEIQRTEQGDSAMYLCASSFPGTGGTKTQYFGPGTRLLVL.